Presented here are 14 T cell receptor beta chains from one specimen sequenced in a study of cytomegalovirus exposure and HLA in healthy donors. This PCR relied on a set of 60 Vbeta primers and 13 Jbeta primers. Generated by immunoSEQ multiplex PCR, the TCRdb table keeps only in-frame clones and is missing some. The sample yields about 120,000 clones, 70% to 85% seen once. Sequencing was carried out using PBMCs. The receptors derive from a middle-aged man in good health and CMV-seropositive.

The chain has TRBV9 and TRBJ2-3; 13 bases are a match to TRBD2. From germline, CDR1 is SGDLS and CDR2 YYNGEE. V trimming: 2 bases; J trimming: 3 bases; junction bases outside the gene matches: 0. The CDR3 runs 15 residues. The CDR3 protein is CASSVGLAGTDTQYF. DNA of the CDR3: TGTGCCAGCAGCGTGGGACTAGCGGGAACAGATACGCAGTATTTT.

The V gene is TRBV6-1, the J gene TRBJ2-5; maybe TRBD2 (7 bases). The ends were cut back, 8 bases at V and 5 bases at J, with 12 bases in the middle. Germline assignment: CDR1 MNHNS and CDR2 SASEGT. This CDR3 spans 12 amino acids. CDR3 DNA: TGTGCCAGCCGGGGGGCTGGGGAGACCCAGTACTTC. This encodes CASRGAGETQYF.

The DNA of the CDR3 is TGTGCCAGCAGTGAAAGAAGGGGGAATGAGCAGTTCTTC. This codes for CASSERRGNEQFF. The J gene is TRBJ2-1, the V gene TRBV6-4, with TRBD1 as a possible D gene (6 bases). Deletions cut 3 bases from V and 7 bases from J, with 10 bases between. This CDR3 has 13 amino acids. Looked up from germline, CDR1 is MRHNA and CDR2 is SNTAGT.

This clone was recorded a few times. The rearrangement uses TRBV5-5 and TRBJ2-7, with D possibly matching TRBD1 (8 bases). The ends were cut back, 4 bases at V and 3 bases at J, with 17 bases in the middle. CDR3 length equals 15 residues. Germline V gene sequence: CDR1 SGHKS, CDR2 YYEKEE (reference sequence). The CDR3 DNA sequence: TGTGCCAGCAGCGATGGACAGGGAGGGATCTACGAGCAGTACTTC. Amino acids: CASSDGQGGIYEQYF. Filled out from reference TRBV5-5 and TRBJ2-7, the complete variable domain reads DAGVTQSPTHLIKTRGQQVTLRCSPISGHKSVSWYQQVLGQGPQFIFQYYEKEERGRGNFPDRFSARQFPNYSSELNVNALLLGDSALYLCASSDGQGGIYEQYFGPGTRLTVT.

This clone was counted a few times. V usage is TRBV4-1 and J usage is TRBJ1-1, with D maybe TRBD1 (5 bases). The germline V gene has CDR1 MGHRA and CDR2 YSYEKL. V was pared by 6 bases and J by 0 bases, with 11 bases between. The CDR3 contains 14 residues. This CDR3 is CASRGPLMNTEAFF. For the CDR3, the DNA is TGCGCCAGCAGGGGGCCGCTAATGAACACTGAAGCTTTCTTT.

The chain links TRBV11-2 to TRBJ2-1, with 8 nucleotides matching TRBD1. CDR3 length equals 16 residues. Germline lookup yields CDR1 SGHAT and CDR2 FQNNGV. Trimming at V came to 5 bases and at J to 7 bases, leaving 13 bases not matched to a gene. CDR3: CASSPTRTGYGNEQFF. The CDR3 bases are TGTGCCAGCAGCCCAACTAGGACAGGGTATGGGAATGAGCAGTTCTTC.

The chain couples TRBV19 to TRBJ1-3, with D possibly being TRBD1 (5 bases). Germline V lookup: CDR1 LNHDA, CDR2 SQIVND (reference sequence). The CDR3 is 13 residues long. V was cut by 9 bases and J by 0 bases, with 9 bases left in between. CDR3 sequence reads: CASRVTSGNTIYF. CDR3 bases: TGTGCCAGCAGGGTGACCTCTGGAAACACCATATATTTT. Full variable domain (rest looked up from reference TRBV19 and TRBJ1-3): DGGITQSPKYLFRKEGQNVTLSCEQNLNHDAMYWYRQDPGQGLRLIYYSQIVNDFQKGDIAEGYSVSREKKESFPLTVTSAQKNPTAFYLCASRVTSGNTIYFGEGSWLTVV.

This rearrangement joins TRBV27 to TRBJ2-5, with 7 bases lining up with TRBD2. V shed 2 bases, J shed 0 bases, and the junction held 6 bases outside the gene matches. This CDR3 contains 16 residues. The germline gives CDR1 MNHEY, CDR2 SMNVEV (reference sequence). CDR3 protein: CASSLGLAVYQETQYF. The CDR3 DNA reads as TGTGCCAGCAGTTTAGGGCTAGCGGTCTACCAAGAGACCCAGTACTTC.

This clone showed up just once. This chain joins TRBV7-9 and TRBJ2-1; 8 bases align to TRBD1. The length of the CDR3 is 15 residues. J was trimmed by 0 bases and V by 7 bases; bases with no gene match: 5. CDR1 SEHNR and CDR2 FQNEAQ come from the germline V gene (reference sequence). In nucleotides, the CDR3 is TGTGCCAGCAACCGGGGACAGGCCTCCTACAATGAGCAGTTCTTC. This codes for CASNRGQASYNEQFF.

The chain recombines TRBV10-3 with TRBJ2-5; perhaps TRBD2 as D (6 bases). V was clipped by 10 bases and J by 5 bases, with 23 bases between them. This CDR3 comprises 15 residues. The V gene's germline CDR1 is ENHRY and CDR2 SYGVKD. The CDR3 protein is CATQKGTWVEETQYF. DNA for the CDR3: TGTGCCACCCAAAAAGGGACTTGGGTGGAGGAGACCCAGTACTTC.

V is TRBV7-9 and J is TRBJ1-5, with a possible D match to TRBD1 (6 bases). V shed 5 bases and J shed 6 bases, with 14 bases lying between them. The CDR3 covers 14 residues. Germline assignment: CDR1 SEHNR and CDR2 FQNEAQ (reference sequence). The chain's CDR3 is CASSLQGSTQPQHF. The CDR3, as DNA: TGTGCCAGCAGCCTCCAGGGGTCGACTCAGCCCCAGCATTTT.

The chain carries TRBV13 and TRBJ2-1; possibly TRBD2 for D (6 bases). The V end lost 3 bases, the J end lost 1 base, and 22 bases lay between the germline ends. The germline CDR1 and CDR2 sequences are PRHDT and FYEKMQ (reference sequence). The CDR3 has 19 residues. The CDR3 spells CASSFPSVRGSGSYNEQFF. The CDR3, as DNA: TGTGCCAGCAGCTTTCCCTCAGTTCGTGGTAGCGGATCCTACAATGAGCAGTTCTTC. The variable domain in full, with the rest retrieved from reference TRBV13 and TRBJ2-1, is AAGVIQSPRHLIKEKRETATLKCYPIPRHDTVYWYQQGPGQDPQFLISFYEKMQSDKGSIPDRFSAQQFSDYHSELNMSSLELGDSALYFCASSFPSVRGSGSYNEQFFGPGTRLTVL.

The V call is TRBV4-2, the J call TRBJ2-1, with a tentative D call TRBD2 (5 bases). The V gene lost 0 bases and the J gene lost 7 bases, with 13 bases spanning the gap. Germline V gene lookup returns CDR1 LGHNA and CDR2 YNFKEQ. CDR3 length equals 15 residues. The CDR3 loop reads CASSQDQTRTNEQFF. The DNA of the CDR3 is TGTGCCAGCAGCCAAGATCAAACTAGGACGAATGAGCAGTTCTTC.

This chain uses TRBV30 with TRBJ1-5; unclear D gene. CDR1 is GTSNPN and CDR2 is SVGIG in the germline V gene (reference sequence). Trimming took 3 bases from V and 7 from J, leaving 10 bases between them. This CDR3 has 12 amino acids. CDR3 in amino acids: CAWSDRGQPQHF. The CDR3 DNA follows: TGTGCCTGGAGCGATAGAGGGCAGCCCCAGCATTTT.